The 2 T cell receptor beta chains presented below share a single source sample, sequenced in a study of graft-versus-host responses after intestinal transplantation. Measured with immunoSEQ multiplex PCR; TCRdb has only the in-frame clones, and not every one. The table includes about 120,000 clones, roughly nine tenths detected once. Their target antigens are unknown. Sample: unstimulated CD4+ T cells sorted from spleen or lymph node cells, taken before intestinal transplant. The receptors were sampled from a human donor who received an intestinal transplant.

The V call is TRBV9, the J call TRBJ2-1; 8 bases match TRBD2. With V trimmed by 4 bases and J by 10 bases, 13 bases remained unmatched. The CDR3 sequence is 15 residues long. The germline CDR1 and CDR2 sequences are SGDLS and YYNGEE. Written as DNA, the CDR3 is TGTGCCAGCAGCCCCCGGGAGGGCACCTTGGCCGAGCAGTTCTTC. This codes for CASSPREGTLAEQFF.

The chain has TRBV2 and TRBJ1-6; 7 bases map to TRBD1. This CDR3 has 14 residues. From germline, CDR1 is SNHLY and CDR2 FYNNEI. The V and J ends lost 5 bases and 10 bases, in that order; junction bases with no gene match: 8. The CDR3 reads CASSYRGGGSPLHF. The CDR3 nucleotides read TGTGCCAGCAGTTACAGGGGAGGAGGCTCACCCCTCCACTTT. Using reference TRBV2 and TRBJ1-6 for the parts outside the CDR3, the full variable domain is EPEVTQTPSHQVTQMGQEVILRCVPISNHLYFYWYRQILGQKVEFLVSFYNNEISEKSEIFDDQFSVERPDGSNFTLKIRSTKLEDSAMYFCASSYRGGGSPLHFGNGTRLTVT.